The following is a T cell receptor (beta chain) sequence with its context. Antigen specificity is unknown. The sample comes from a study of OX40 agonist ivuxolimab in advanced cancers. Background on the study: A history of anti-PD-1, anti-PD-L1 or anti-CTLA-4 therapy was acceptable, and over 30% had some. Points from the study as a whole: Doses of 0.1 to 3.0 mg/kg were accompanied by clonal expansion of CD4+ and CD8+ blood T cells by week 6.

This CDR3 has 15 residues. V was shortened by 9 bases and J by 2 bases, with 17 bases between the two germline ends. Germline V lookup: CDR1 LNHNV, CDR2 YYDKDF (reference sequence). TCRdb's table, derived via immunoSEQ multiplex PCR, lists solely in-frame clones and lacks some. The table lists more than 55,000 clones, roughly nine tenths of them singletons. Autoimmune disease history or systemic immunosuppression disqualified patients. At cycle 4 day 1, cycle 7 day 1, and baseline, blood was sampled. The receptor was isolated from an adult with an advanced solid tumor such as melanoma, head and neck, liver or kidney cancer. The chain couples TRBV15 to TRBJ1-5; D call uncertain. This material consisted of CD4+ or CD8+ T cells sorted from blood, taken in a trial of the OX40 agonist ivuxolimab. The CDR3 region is CATKIDRYGNQPQHF. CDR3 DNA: TGTGCCACTAAGATTGACCGGTATGGCAATCAGCCCCAGCATTTT. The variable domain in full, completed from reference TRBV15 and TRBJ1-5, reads DAMVIQNPRYQVTQFGKPVTLSCSQTLNHNVMYWYQQKSSQAPKLLFHYYDKDFNNEADTPDNFQSRRPNTSFCFLDIRSPGLGDTAMYLCATKIDRYGNQPQHFGDGTRLSIL.